A selection of T cell receptor beta chains follows, all from one sample in a study of blood T cell repertoires in COVID-19. The repertoire was sequenced with immunoSEQ multiplex PCR; TCRdb's copy has only in-frame clones and lacks some. The sample carries roughly 160,000 clones, 82% recorded once. Sequencing was done on a sample of PBMCs or T cells enriched from blood (not recorded which). The receptors were gathered from a man in his 60s who had recovered from COVID-19. Both conserved end residues are part of each CDR3. Fields, in order: D gene, J gene, V gene, clone size, CDR3 DNA, CDR3 protein. A D gene is named only where the DNA matches it firmly. Expanded clones get a size class; other rows say once, few or many, or leave the size out.

D: .; J: TRBJ1-4; V: TRBV28; size: .; DNA: TGTGCCAGCAGTGACTCAGGGCAGGGTCGCGAAAAACTGTTTTTT; CDR3: CASSDSGQGREKLFF
D: TRBD1; J: TRBJ1-2; V: TRBV7-9; size: .; DNA: TGTGCCAGCACTCGGACAGGGAGGGATGGCTACACCTTC; CDR3: CASTRTGRDGYTF
D: .; J: TRBJ2-5; V: TRBV12-3/TRBV12-4; size: .; DNA: TGTGCCAGCAGTTTAAATCCGGGGGAGACCCAGTACTTC; CDR3: CASSLNPGETQYF
D: TRBD1; J: TRBJ2-1; V: TRBV14; size: .; DNA: TGTGCCAGCAGCCAGGACAGGGGAGGTTGGGATGAGCAGTTCTTC; CDR3: CASSQDRGGWDEQFF
D: TRBD1; J: TRBJ1-1; V: TRBV10-3; size: .; DNA: TGTGCCATCAGTGAGTTCGCAGGGGGCTACACTGAAGCTTTCTTT; CDR3: CAISEFAGGYTEAFF
D: .; J: TRBJ1-3; V: TRBV3-1/TRBV3-2; size: .; DNA: TGTGCCAGCAGCCTAACAGGTTACTCTGGAAACACCATATATTTT; CDR3: CASSLTGYSGNTIYF
D: TRBD1; J: TRBJ2-1; V: TRBV5-1; size: .; DNA: TGCGCCAGCAGCGTAGAGGGGGCGGCCTACAATGAGCAGTTCTTC; CDR3: CASSVEGAAYNEQFF
D: .; J: TRBJ1-2; V: TRBV7-6; size: .; DNA: TGTGCCAGCAGCGCCTCGACAATCTACGGGGACTATGGCTACACCTTC; CDR3: CASSASTIYGDYGYTF
D: .; J: TRBJ2-1; V: TRBV7-8; size: few; DNA: TGTGCCAGCTCACCTCTTATGGGAGACACCTACAATGAGCAGTTCTTC; CDR3: CASSPLMGDTYNEQFF
D: .; J: TRBJ1-2; V: TRBV29-1; size: .; DNA: TGCAGCGTTGACCAGTCCGGACTGGGGGCGTATGGCTACACCTTC; CDR3: CSVDQSGLGAYGYTF
D: .; J: TRBJ2-1; V: TRBV11-2; size: .; DNA: TGTGCCAGCAGCTTAGACGGTCGGAATGAGCAGTTCTTC; CDR3: CASSLDGRNEQFF
D: TRBD2; J: TRBJ2-1; V: TRBV10-1; size: .; DNA: TGCGCCAGCAGTGAGTGGCTGGGACTAGCGGATGGGGAGTCCTACAATGAGCAGTTCTTC; CDR3: CASSEWLGLADGESYNEQFF
D: TRBD2; J: TRBJ2-3; V: TRBV7-3; size: .; DNA: TGTGCCAGCAGCATTCTAGCGGGGGGACCAGATACGCAGTATTTT; CDR3: CASSILAGGPDTQYF
D: .; J: TRBJ1-6; V: TRBV7-8; size: once; DNA: TGTGCCAGCAGCTTAAACGTTCGACAGTTCTCCTATAATTCACCCCTCCACTTT; CDR3: CASSLNVRQFSYNSPLHF
D: .; J: TRBJ1-5; V: TRBV6-5; size: few; DNA: TGTGCCAGCAGTTACTCCAGGGCAGGCAATCAGCCCCAGCATTTT; CDR3: CASSYSRAGNQPQHF
D: TRBD2; J: TRBJ2-1; V: TRBV18; size: .; DNA: TGTGCCAGCTCACCGACTCGACTAGCGGGGTTCAATGAGCAGTTCTTC; CDR3: CASSPTRLAGFNEQFF
D: .; J: TRBJ2-1; V: TRBV2; size: .; DNA: TGTGCCAGCAGTGAAGGGGCGGGTGAGCAGTTCTTC; CDR3: CASSEGAGEQFF
D: TRBD1; J: TRBJ1-2; V: TRBV27; size: .; DNA: TGTGCCAGCAGTTCTTTGGACAGGGGAGGCGGCTACACCTTC; CDR3: CASSSLDRGGGYTF
D: TRBD1; J: TRBJ2-2; V: TRBV19; size: .; DNA: TGTGCCAGTAGTATAGGTTCTTTTCTTCGACAGGGGTACACCGGGGAGCTGTTTTTT; CDR3: CASSIGSFLRQGYTGELFF
D: TRBD1; J: TRBJ1-1; V: TRBV6-5; size: few; DNA: TGTGCCAGCACCCTTACAGGGGGCCGGGGAACTGAAGCTTTCTTT; CDR3: CASTLTGGRGTEAFF
D: TRBD2; J: TRBJ2-5; V: TRBV27; size: .; DNA: TGTGCCAGCAGTTTGACTAGCCCTAGGGGGACCCAGTACTTC; CDR3: CASSLTSPRGTQYF
D: .; J: TRBJ2-3; V: TRBV18; size: once; DNA: TGTGCCAGCTCACCAATCAGGGCCATTCATGAAGATACGCAGTATTTT; CDR3: CASSPIRAIHEDTQYF
D: TRBD1; J: TRBJ2-7; V: TRBV18; size: .; DNA: TGTGCCAGCTCACCCGACGCCAGGGGGCACGAGCAGTACTTC; CDR3: CASSPDARGHEQYF
D: .; J: TRBJ2-7; V: TRBV7-2; size: .; DNA: TGTGCCAGCAGCAGAGCCGGGGGCGAGCAGTACTTC; CDR3: CASSRAGGEQYF
D: .; J: TRBJ2-7; V: TRBV5-1; size: once; DNA: TGCGCCAGCAGCCCGCTATCAGGCTACGAGCAGTACTTC; CDR3: CASSPLSGYEQYF
D: TRBD1; J: TRBJ2-1; V: TRBV5-4; size: .; DNA: TGTGCTTCCGGACAGGGAGGCAATGAGCAGTTCTTC; CDR3: CASGQGGNEQFF
D: .; J: TRBJ1-2; V: TRBV6-5; size: .; DNA: TGTGCCGGAGCCACAGGGTCGGGCTATGGCTACACCTTC; CDR3: CAGATGSGYGYTF
D: TRBD1; J: TRBJ2-4; V: TRBV28; size: .; DNA: TGTGCCAGCAGTTTGGTGGGACAGCTAGGAAACATTCAGTACTTC; CDR3: CASSLVGQLGNIQYF
D: TRBD2; J: TRBJ2-1; V: TRBV5-4; size: once; DNA: TGTGCCAGCAGCTTGGGGACTAGCCCGGGAGAGCAGTTCTTC; CDR3: CASSLGTSPGEQFF
D: TRBD1; J: TRBJ2-5; V: TRBV19; size: once; DNA: TGTGCCAGTAGTTCTCTGCTCTCGACAGGGGAAGAGACCCAGTACTTC; CDR3: CASSSLLSTGEETQYF
D: TRBD1; J: TRBJ2-1; V: TRBV28; size: .; DNA: TGTGCCAGCAGTTTGGGGAGACAGGGTGTCGATGAGCAGTTCTTC; CDR3: CASSLGRQGVDEQFF
D: .; J: TRBJ1-2; V: TRBV4-1; size: .; DNA: TGCGCCAGCAGCCAGGAGACAGATTTTTATGGCTACACCTTC; CDR3: CASSQETDFYGYTF
D: .; J: TRBJ1-2; V: TRBV6-5; size: .; DNA: TGTGCCAGCAGTTACTCGAGGGGGTCTGGCTACACCTTC; CDR3: CASSYSRGSGYTF
D: TRBD1; J: TRBJ2-1; V: TRBV11-3; size: .; DNA: TGTGCCAGCAGCATCACAGGGGGCTCCTACAATGAGCAGTTCTTC; CDR3: CASSITGGSYNEQFF
D: .; J: TRBJ2-7; V: TRBV28; size: .; DNA: TGTGCCAGCAGTGGAGGGAGCTCCTACGAGCAGTACTTC; CDR3: CASSGGSSYEQYF
D: .; J: TRBJ2-3; V: TRBV3-1/TRBV3-2; size: .; DNA: TGTGCCAGCAGCCAAGATCTCCCAGATACGCAGTATTTT; CDR3: CASSQDLPDTQYF
D: TRBD1; J: TRBJ2-1; V: TRBV7-2; size: .; DNA: TGTGCCAGCAGAGGACCGGGACAGAGCTCCTACAATGAGCAGTTCTTC; CDR3: CASRGPGQSSYNEQFF
D: .; J: TRBJ2-3; V: TRBV6-4; size: .; DNA: TGTGCCAGCAGTGACCATGGCACGCAGTATTTT; CDR3: CASSDHGTQYF
D: .; J: TRBJ2-7; V: TRBV6-5; size: .; DNA: TGTGCCAGCAGTTACTCGTGGCAGGCTTTAGAGCAGTACTTC; CDR3: CASSYSWQALEQYF
D: TRBD1; J: TRBJ2-5; V: TRBV7-9; size: many; DNA: TGTGCCAGCAGCTTCTTGGACAGGGTCGAGACCCAGTACTTC; CDR3: CASSFLDRVETQYF
D: TRBD2; J: TRBJ2-1; V: TRBV24-1; size: .; DNA: TGTGCCACCAGTGATACCCTAGCGGGGGCCTCCAATGAGCAGTTCTTC; CDR3: CATSDTLAGASNEQFF
D: TRBD1; J: TRBJ2-2; V: TRBV2; size: .; DNA: TGTGCCAGCAGTGAACCAATAGGGGGCTCAATCACCGGGGAGCTGTTTTTT; CDR3: CASSEPIGGSITGELFF
D: .; J: TRBJ1-2; V: TRBV6-5; size: .; DNA: TGTGCCAGCATACAGGACCCCCATGGCTACACCTTC; CDR3: CASIQDPHGYTF
D: TRBD1; J: TRBJ1-2; V: TRBV30; size: .; DNA: TGTGCCTGGAGTGTACGAGAGACAGGGAACTATGGCTACACCTTC; CDR3: CAWSVRETGNYGYTF
D: TRBD1; J: TRBJ1-1; V: TRBV24-1; size: .; DNA: TGTGCCACCATGGGCAGGGGGCACCGAGGGGCCCCCAACACTGAAGCTTTCTTT; CDR3: CATMGRGHRGAPNTEAFF
D: .; J: TRBJ2-7; V: TRBV11-3; size: .; DNA: TGTGCCAGCAGCTTAGGCCTTCCGGGACAATCCCTCAAAGGGCCCTACGAGCAGTACTTC; CDR3: CASSLGLPGQSLKGPYEQYF
D: .; J: TRBJ1-5; V: TRBV5-8; size: .; DNA: TGTGCCAGCAGCCCTGTTGGGACTGATAGCAATCAGCCCCAGCATTTT; CDR3: CASSPVGTDSNQPQHF
D: .; J: TRBJ2-7; V: TRBV15; size: .; DNA: TGTGCCACCAGCAGCGGACTGGATAGCTCCTACGAGCAGTACTTC; CDR3: CATSSGLDSSYEQYF
D: .; J: TRBJ2-2; V: TRBV25-1; size: .; DNA: TGTGCCAGCAGTGAAGACAGAGACTTGAGCGGGGAGCTGTTTTTT; CDR3: CASSEDRDLSGELFF
D: .; J: TRBJ1-2; V: TRBV27; size: .; DNA: TGTGCCAGCAGTTTTACGCAGGCTAACTATGGCTACACCTTC; CDR3: CASSFTQANYGYTF
D: .; J: TRBJ2-5; V: TRBV5-1; size: .; DNA: TGCGCCAGCAGCTTGGGGGAGAGTAAGCAAGAGACCCAGTACTTC; CDR3: CASSLGESKQETQYF
D: TRBD2; J: TRBJ2-3; V: TRBV5-4; size: .; DNA: TGTGCCAGCAGCTTGATTGGACTAGCTCCCGATACGCAGTATTTT; CDR3: CASSLIGLAPDTQYF
D: .; J: TRBJ2-2; V: TRBV28; size: .; DNA: TGTGCCAGCAGTCCCTCGACATCCCCCGGGGAGCTGTTTTTT; CDR3: CASSPSTSPGELFF
D: .; J: TRBJ1-1; V: TRBV6-5; size: .; DNA: TGTGCCAGCCTTTTTGAACAGGGAACCACTGAAGCTTTCTTT; CDR3: CASLFEQGTTEAFF
D: TRBD2; J: TRBJ2-7; V: TRBV5-1; size: .; DNA: TGCGCCAGCAGCTTGGTCCCTAGCGGGGGATCCACCTACGAGCAGTACTTC; CDR3: CASSLVPSGGSTYEQYF